This T cell receptor beta chain was obtained from a study of neoadjuvant anti-PD-1 for oral cavity cancer. Profiling relied on immunoSEQ multiplex PCR, and the TCRdb table lists in-frame clones only, not all of them. Of 30,000 to 35,000 clones in the sample, around nine tenths were seen once. Blood cells were analyzed directly, without culture or expansion. The sequence was collected from a person between 35 and 79 years old with oral cavity squamous cell carcinoma. This specimen consisted of PBMCs, obtained before nivolumab (anti-PD-1) treatment.

The CDR3 here is CASSIRPSLTEAFF. CDR3 bases: TGTGCCAGTAGTATCAGGCCTTCCTTGACTGAAGCTTTCTTT. The rearrangement joins TRBV19 to TRBJ1-1; D ambiguous. Per germline, CDR1 LNHDA and CDR2 SQIVND (reference sequence). The CDR3 covers 14 residues. Trimming stripped 3 bases from V and 5 bases from J, with 13 bases between. The variable domain in full, completed from reference TRBV19 and TRBJ1-1, reads DGGITQSPKYLFRKEGQNVTLSCEQNLNHDAMYWYRQDPGQGLRLIYYSQIVNDFQKGDIAEGYSVSREKKESFPLTVTSAQKNPTAFYLCASSIRPSLTEAFFGQGTRLTVV.